One and the same sample provided the 10 T cell receptor beta chains below, sequenced in a study of T cell responses to AZD1222 COVID-19 vaccine. Clones were sequenced by immunoSEQ multiplex PCR, and TCRdb holds only the in-frame ones, with some missing. The data hold 90,000 to 120,000 clones, with 86% observed a single time. Specimen: peripheral blood, collected on day 0 of AZD1222 vaccination. The receptors were gathered from an adult in good health.

As concerns this clone: One junction end disagrees with the germline gene, perhaps due to a read error. V is TRBV7-8 and J is TRBJ2-7, with TRBD1 matching 10 bases. In germline, CDR1 is SGHVS, CDR2 FQNEAQ. The CDR3 extends over 12 amino acids. This chain's CDR3 is CASSFDDRGLGF. CDR3 sequence (DNA): TGTGCCAGCAGCTTCGACGACAGGGGGCTTGGTTTC.

This clone was picked up one time. The genes are TRBV29-1 and TRBJ2-3; D ambiguous. The germline CDR1 and CDR2 sequences are SQVTM and ANQGSEA. The CDR3 extends over 12 amino acids. The ends were cut back, 7 bases at V and 2 bases at J, with 10 bases in the middle. The CDR3 spells CSAETDTDTQYF. For the CDR3, the DNA is TGCAGCGCCGAGACGGACACAGATACGCAGTATTTT.

The chain links TRBV19 to TRBJ2-7; possibly TRBD1 for D (6 bases). CDR1 and CDR2 (germline): LNHDA, SQIVND (reference sequence). This CDR3 is built from 15 residues. V was clipped by 6 bases and J by 0 bases, with 15 bases between them. This CDR3 is CASSKTQQGSYEQYF. CDR3 coding DNA: TGTGCCAGTAGCAAGACTCAACAGGGCTCCTACGAGCAGTACTTC.

This clone was recorded a few times. The rearrangement links TRBV5-6 to TRBJ2-5, with unresolved D. The CDR3 loop spans 11 amino acids. V lost 4 bases and J 2 bases, leaving 3 bases between the germline ends. Germline V gene sequence: CDR1 SGHDT, CDR2 YYEEEE. The CDR3 DNA is TGTGCCAGCAGCATGCAAGAGACCCAGTACTTC. The encoded protein is CASSMQETQYF.

The chain employs TRBV7-2 and TRBJ2-5, with 12 bases fitting TRBD1. V lost 3 bases to trimming and J lost 5 bases; unmatched junction nucleotides: 7. From germline, CDR1 is SGHTA and CDR2 FQGNSA. This CDR3 has 16 amino acids. The CDR3 loop reads CASSFTGTGGYETQYF. The DNA for the CDR3 is TGTGCCAGCAGCTTCACCGGGACAGGGGGCTACGAGACCCAGTACTTC.

V gene TRBV3-1 (or the pseudogene TRBV3-2) combines with J gene TRBJ2-7; D unclear. Germline V lookup: CDR1 LGHDT, CDR2 YNNKEL (reference sequence). The CDR3 runs to 14 residues. The ends were cut back, 1 base at V and 2 bases at J, with 9 bases in the middle. Written as DNA, the CDR3 is TGTGCCAGCAGCCAAGGAATTGTCACCTACGAGCAGTACTTC. Its protein product is CASSQGIVTYEQYF.

The genes are TRBV9 and TRBJ1-3; 8 bases are shared with TRBD1. J was trimmed by 9 bases and V by 3 bases; bases with no gene match: 8. The CDR3 consists of 14 residues. Germline CDR1 is SGDLS and CDR2 is YYNGEE. This CDR3 reads CASSARQGSGTIYF. CDR3 in DNA: TGTGCCAGCAGCGCCAGACAGGGGTCAGGCACCATATATTTT.

The rearrangement uses TRBV19 and TRBJ1-5, with D possibly matching TRBD1 (5 bases). Germline V gives CDR1 LNHDA, CDR2 SQIVND (reference sequence). The CDR3 extends over 12 amino acids. Trimming pared 8 bases from V and 5 bases from J, leaving 10 bases between. DNA of the CDR3: TGTGCCAGTCGCGGGGGGGATCAGCCCCAGCATTTT. This sequence encodes CASRGGDQPQHF. The complete variable domain, with remaining parts taken from reference TRBV19 and TRBJ1-5, reads DGGITQSPKYLFRKEGQNVTLSCEQNLNHDAMYWYRQDPGQGLRLIYYSQIVNDFQKGDIAEGYSVSREKKESFPLTVTSAQKNPTAFYLCASRGGDQPQHFGDGTRLSIL.

The J gene is TRBJ2-1, the V gene TRBV24-1; TRBD1 or TRBD2 may be the D gene (5 bases each). V lost 4 bases to trimming and J lost 10 bases, with 19 bases between them. This CDR3 contains 15 residues. Germline CDR1 and CDR2: KGHDR and SFDVKD. The CDR3 region is CATSDPTGTLREQFF. DNA of the CDR3: TGTGCCACCAGTGACCCAACCGGGACCCTCAGGGAGCAGTTCTTC.

V and J are TRBV5-1 and TRBJ1-1; the D gene is possibly TRBD1 (5 bases). CDR3 length: 13 amino acids. Trimming stripped 4 bases from V and 9 bases from J, with 16 bases between. CDR1 is SGHRS, CDR2 YFSETQ, per germline. CDR3 bases: TGCGCCAGCAGCGAGGACGGGGGTCGCCAAGCTTTCTTT. Its protein product is CASSEDGGRQAFF.